A single TCR beta chain is shown here with its context. This sample stems from a study of blood T cell repertoires in COVID-19. This CDR3 is 14 amino acids long. Germline V gives CDR1 SGDLS, CDR2 YYNGEE. The ends lost 3 bases at V and 9 bases at J; junction bases unmatched: 5. The repertoire was sequenced with immunoSEQ multiplex PCR; TCRdb's copy has only in-frame clones and lacks some. The sample holds about 240,000 clones, around 89% seen once. The rearrangement joins TRBV9 to TRBJ1-6; 8 bases line up with TRBD1. The TCR originated in a woman aged 30 to 39 who had recovered from COVID-19. The sequenced material came from PBMCs or T cells enriched from blood (not recorded which). The CDR3 sequence is CASSATGGGSPLHF. The CDR3 DNA reads TGTGCCAGCAGCGCTACAGGGGGAGGTTCACCCCTCCACTTT. Filled out from reference TRBV9 and TRBJ1-6, the complete variable domain reads DSGVTQTPKHLITATGQRVTLRCSPRSGDLSVYWYQQSLDQGLQFLIQYYNGEERAKGNILERFSAQQFPDLHSELNLSSLELGDSALYFCASSATGGGSPLHFGNGTRLTVT.